The 9 T cell receptor beta chains below all came from one sample that was sequenced in a study of blood T cell repertoires in COVID-19. The protocol was immunoSEQ multiplex PCR, while the TCRdb copy is restricted to in-frame clones and leaves out a portion. The data hold about 260,000 clones, with about 88% observed a single time. The sample consisted of peripheral blood. The source is a young man with active or convalescent COVID-19.

V gene TRBV24-1 combines with J gene TRBJ2-1; D is possibly TRBD1 (6 bases). CDR1 and CDR2 (germline): KGHDR, SFDVKD. The CDR3 extends over 15 amino acids. Trimming removed 4 bases at V and 6 bases at J, with 15 bases between. Here the CDR3 reads CATSERGTAGNEQFF. The CDR3 nucleotides are TGTGCCACCAGTGAAAGGGGGACGGCGGGCAATGAGCAGTTCTTC.

The chain joins TRBV18 to TRBJ2-7, with D tentatively TRBD2 (6 bases). CDR3 size: 14 residues. CDR1 is KGHSH and CDR2 is LQKENI in the germline V gene. Trimming left V 2 bases short and J 3 bases short, with 11 bases between. The CDR3 region is CASSPGEANYEQYF. The CDR3 DNA reads TGTGCCAGCTCACCAGGGGAGGCCAACTACGAGCAGTACTTC.

The CDR3 loop is CASSPDYNLVGAKQYF. CDR3 coding DNA: TGTGCCAGCAGCCCGGACTACAATCTAGTAGGTGCAAAGCAGTACTTC. This rearrangement joins TRBV7-2 to TRBJ2-7, with D possibly TRBD2 on 6 matching bases. The CDR3 loop spans 16 amino acids. CDR1 is SGHTA and CDR2 is FQGNSA in the germline V gene. V shed 5 bases and J shed 8 bases, with 25 bases lying between them.

The chain has TRBV5-4 and TRBJ1-1; TRBD1 agrees at 10 bases. CDR3 length: 15 residues. Germline values: CDR1 SGHNT, CDR2 YYREEE (reference sequence). The trim removed 3 bases at V and 0 bases at J, leaving 2 bases unmatched. CDR3 loop: CASSSDRGVNTEAFF. The CDR3 DNA reads as TGTGCCAGCAGCTCGGACAGGGGGGTGAACACTGAAGCTTTCTTT.

The chain combines TRBV7-9 with TRBJ1-6, with D possibly TRBD1 on 6 matching bases. This CDR3 is built from 15 residues. Trimming stripped 3 bases from V and 6 bases from J, with 12 bases between. Germline loops: CDR1 SEHNR, CDR2 FQNEAQ (reference sequence). CDR3 in amino acids: CASSLSGTPNSPLHF. CDR3 nucleotides: TGTGCCAGCAGCTTGTCCGGGACACCTAATTCACCCCTCCACTTT.

The chain recombines TRBV7-3 with TRBJ2-5; the D gene is possibly TRBD1 (6 bases). The V end was cut by 5 bases, the J end by 2 bases, with 9 bases between. The CDR3 runs to 13 residues. Germline V gene sequence: CDR1 SGHTA, CDR2 FQGTGA. CDR3 DNA sequence: TGTGCCAGCAGCCGAGGACAGCAAGAGACCCAGTACTTC. This codes for CASSRGQQETQYF.

This clone was seen only once. The J gene is TRBJ2-3, the V gene TRBV24-1, with TRBD1 as a possible D gene (6 bases). This CDR3 contains 14 residues. Germline-derived CDR1 and CDR2 are KGHDR and SFDVKD. V dropped 7 bases and J dropped 2 bases, with 12 bases sitting between them. The CDR3 loop is CATSTDSTTDTQYF. The CDR3 region has the DNA TGTGCCACCAGCACGGACAGCACCACAGATACGCAGTATTTT.

The V gene is TRBV7-8, the J gene TRBJ2-7; D possibly corresponds to TRBD1 (6 bases). CDR3 length: 13 amino acids. Between the trimmed V and J ends, which lost 5 bases and 3 bases, there was a span of 11 bases. CDR1 is SGHVS and CDR2 is FQNEAQ in the germline V gene. CDR3 sequence (DNA): TGTGCCAGCAGCCGAAACAGGGTCTACGAGCAGTACTTC. Its protein product is CASSRNRVYEQYF.

J is TRBJ2-7 and V is TRBV5-4, with 9 bases aligning to TRBD1. The CDR3 totals 16 residues. CDR1 is SGHNT, CDR2 YYREEE, per germline (reference sequence). With V trimmed by 4 bases and J by 6 bases, 14 bases remained unmatched. CDR3 sequence reads: CASSPNPGQGSGEQYF. The CDR3 nucleotides are TGTGCCAGCAGCCCAAACCCGGGACAGGGATCTGGCGAGCAGTACTTC.